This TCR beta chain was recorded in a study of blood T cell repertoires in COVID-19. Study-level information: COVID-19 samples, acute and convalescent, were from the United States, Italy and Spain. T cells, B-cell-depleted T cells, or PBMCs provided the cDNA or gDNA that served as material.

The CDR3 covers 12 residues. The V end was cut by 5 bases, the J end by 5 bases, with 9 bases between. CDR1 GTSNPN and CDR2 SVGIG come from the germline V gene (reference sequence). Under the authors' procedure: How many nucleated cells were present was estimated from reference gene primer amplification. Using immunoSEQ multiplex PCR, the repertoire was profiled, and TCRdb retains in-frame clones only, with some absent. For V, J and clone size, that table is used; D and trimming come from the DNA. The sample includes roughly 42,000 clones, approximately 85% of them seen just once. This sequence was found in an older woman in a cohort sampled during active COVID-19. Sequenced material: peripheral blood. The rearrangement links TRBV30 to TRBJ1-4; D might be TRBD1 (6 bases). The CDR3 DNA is TGTGCCTGGGACAGGCTGAATGAAAAACTGTTTTTT. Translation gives CAWDRLNEKLFF.